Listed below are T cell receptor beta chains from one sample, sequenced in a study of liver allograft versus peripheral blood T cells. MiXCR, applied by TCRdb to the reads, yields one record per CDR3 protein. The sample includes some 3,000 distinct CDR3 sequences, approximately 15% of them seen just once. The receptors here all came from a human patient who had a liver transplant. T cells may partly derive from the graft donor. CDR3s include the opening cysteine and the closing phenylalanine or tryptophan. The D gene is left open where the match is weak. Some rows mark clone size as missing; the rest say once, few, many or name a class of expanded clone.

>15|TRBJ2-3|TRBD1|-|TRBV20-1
TGCAGTGCTAGAGGAGGGACAGGGGGCACAGATACGCAGTATTTT
CSARGGTGGTDTQYF
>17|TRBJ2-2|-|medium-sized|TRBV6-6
TGTGCCAGCAGTTACCCCCTGGTGGGGCTGAACACCGGGGAGCTGTTTTTT
CASSYPLVGLNTGELFF
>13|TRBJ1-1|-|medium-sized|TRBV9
TGTGCCAGCAGCGTAGAGGCAGCTGGGCTAGCTTTCTTT
CASSVEAAGLAFF
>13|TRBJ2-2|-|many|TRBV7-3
TGTGCCAGCAGCCCCATCCGGGGCGGGGAGCTGTTTTTT
CASSPIRGGELFF
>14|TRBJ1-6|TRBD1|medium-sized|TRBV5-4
TGTGCCAGCAGCTTGGACAGGGGGGGTTCACCCCTCCACTTT
CASSLDRGGSPLHF
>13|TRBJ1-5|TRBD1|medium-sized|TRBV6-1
TGTGCCAGCGACAGGGTGAGCAATCAGCCCCAGCATTTT
CASDRVSNQPQHF
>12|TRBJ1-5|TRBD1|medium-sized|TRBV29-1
TGCAGCGTGGGACAGGACAATCAGCCCCAGCATTTT
CSVGQDNQPQHF
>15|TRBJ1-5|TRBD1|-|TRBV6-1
TGTGCCAGCAGTGAGGGACAGGGTGGCAATCAGCCCCAGCATTTT
CASSEGQGGNQPQHF
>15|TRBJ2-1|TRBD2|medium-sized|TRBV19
TGTGCCAGTAGGGTCCGAGTAGCGGGGAAGGATGAGCAGTTCTTC
CASRVRVAGKDEQFF
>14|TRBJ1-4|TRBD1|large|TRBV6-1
TGTGCCAGCAGTAACCGGGACAGATCCGCAAAACTGTTTTTT
CASSNRDRSAKLFF
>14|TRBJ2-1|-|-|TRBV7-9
TGTGCCAGCAGCCCCACGGACGGGCTTCTTGAGCAGTTCTTC
CASSPTDGLLEQFF
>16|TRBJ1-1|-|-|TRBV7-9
TGTGCCAGCAGCTTAAGCCCGGATGGGAGGGACGGTGAAGCTTTCTTT
CASSLSPDGRDGEAFF
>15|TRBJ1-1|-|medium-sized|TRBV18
TGTGCCAGCTCACCCCTACATCGGGGTATGTCTGAAGCTTTCTTT
CASSPLHRGMSEAFF
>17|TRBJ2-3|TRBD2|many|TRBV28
TGTGCCAGCAGCCCTGGCTTCGGGCTAGCGGGAGAAGATACGCAGTATTTT
CASSPGFGLAGEDTQYF
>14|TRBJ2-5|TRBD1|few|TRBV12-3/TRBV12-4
TGTGCCAGCAGCTATCAGGGGGCCGGGGAGACCCAGTACTTC
CASSYQGAGETQYF
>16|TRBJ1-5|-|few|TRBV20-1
TGCAGTGCTAGTAGGGGTGGTGGTGTTAGCAATCAGCCCCAGCATTTT
CSASRGGGVSNQPQHF
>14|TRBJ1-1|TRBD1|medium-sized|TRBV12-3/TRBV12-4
TGTGCCAGCAGCTCCCGGGACAGAAACACTGAAGCTTTCTTT
CASSSRDRNTEAFF
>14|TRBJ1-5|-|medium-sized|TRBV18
TGTGCCAGCTCACCACAGAATAGCAATCAGCCCCAGCATTTT
CASSPQNSNQPQHF
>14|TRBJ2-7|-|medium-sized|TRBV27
TGTGCCAGCAGCCCCGCCGGGCTCGCCTACGAGCAGTACTTC
CASSPAGLAYEQYF
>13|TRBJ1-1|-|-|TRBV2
TGTGCCAGCACCCAGTCCGCCGGCACTGAAGCTTTCTTT
CASTQSAGTEAFF
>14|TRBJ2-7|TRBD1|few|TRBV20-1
TGCAGTGCTAGTCGGACAGGGGGATGGAGCGAGCAGTACTTC
CSASRTGGWSEQYF
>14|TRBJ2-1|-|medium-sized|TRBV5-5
TGTGCCAGCAGCTTAGGGTGGGGGCAAGGTGAGCAGTTCTTC
CASSLGWGQGEQFF
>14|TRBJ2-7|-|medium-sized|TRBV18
TGTGCCAGCTCATCTAGACAGGTTGAATACGAGCAGTACTTC
CASSSRQVEYEQYF
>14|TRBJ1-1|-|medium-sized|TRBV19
TGTGCCCTAAGGGGGGACGAGGGGGACACTGAAGCTTTCTTT
CALRGDEGDTEAFF
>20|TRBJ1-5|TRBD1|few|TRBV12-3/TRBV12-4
TGTGCCAGCAGCCAAGCCTCCGGGACAGGGACCTGGTCTGGCAATCAGCCCCAGCATTTT
CASSQASGTGTWSGNQPQHF
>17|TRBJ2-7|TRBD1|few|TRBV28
TGTGCCAGCAGTCTGATTCCCCACCAGGGGGCTATATACGAGCAGTACTTC
CASSLIPHQGAIYEQYF
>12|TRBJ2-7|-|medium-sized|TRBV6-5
TGTGCCAGCAGCCGAACCGACTACGAGCAGTACTTC
CASSRTDYEQYF
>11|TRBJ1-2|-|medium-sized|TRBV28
TGTGCCACCTCGTGGGCCTATGGCTACACCTTC
CATSWAYGYTF
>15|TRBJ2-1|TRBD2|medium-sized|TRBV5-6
TGTGCCAGCAGCTTGACTAGCGGGGCTCATGGTGAGCAGTTCTTC
CASSLTSGAHGEQFF
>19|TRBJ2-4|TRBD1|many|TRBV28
TGTGCCAGCAGTACACACTTTGGGACAGGCTCTACAGCCAAAAACATTCAGTACTTC
CASSTHFGTGSTAKNIQYF
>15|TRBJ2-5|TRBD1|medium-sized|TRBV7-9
TGTGCCAGCAGCTCCGCCGGGACAGGGGCAGAGACCCAGTACTTC
CASSSAGTGAETQYF
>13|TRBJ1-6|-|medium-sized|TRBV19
TGTGCCAGTAGTATAGGCCGGATCTCTCCCCTCCACTTT
CASSIGRISPLHF
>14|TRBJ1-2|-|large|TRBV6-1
TGTGCCAGCGGAGGAAGGACAACCGTCTATGGCTACACCTTC
CASGGRTTVYGYTF
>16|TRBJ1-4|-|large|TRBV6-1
TGTGCCAGCAAGGTTCAACAGGCTGCAACTAATGAAAAACTGTTTTTT
CASKVQQAATNEKLFF
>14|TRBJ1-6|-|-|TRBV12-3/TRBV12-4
TGTGCCAGCAGTTTAAGGGGTAGCGATTCACCCCTCCACTTT
CASSLRGSDSPLHF
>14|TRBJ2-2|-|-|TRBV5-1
TGCGCCAGCAGCTTGTCCCAGAGCACCGGGGAGCTGTTTTTT
CASSLSQSTGELFF
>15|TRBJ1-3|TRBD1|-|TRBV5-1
TGCGCCAGCAGCTTGGGGGACAGCTCTGGAAACACCATATATTTT
CASSLGDSSGNTIYF